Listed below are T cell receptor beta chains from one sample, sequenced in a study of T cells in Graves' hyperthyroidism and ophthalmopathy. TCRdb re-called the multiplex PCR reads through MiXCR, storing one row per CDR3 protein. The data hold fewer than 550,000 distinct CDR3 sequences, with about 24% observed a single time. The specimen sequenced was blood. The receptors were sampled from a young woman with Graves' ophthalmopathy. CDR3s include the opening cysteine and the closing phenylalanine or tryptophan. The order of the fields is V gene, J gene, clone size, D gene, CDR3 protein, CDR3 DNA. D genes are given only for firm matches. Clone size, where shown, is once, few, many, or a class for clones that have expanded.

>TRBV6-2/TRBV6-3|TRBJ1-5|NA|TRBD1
CASSTDRGSNQPQHF
TGTGCCAGCAGTACGGACAGGGGGAGCAATCAGCCCCAGCATTTT
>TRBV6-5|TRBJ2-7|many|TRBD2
CASSYGRGVTYEQYF
TGTGCCAGCAGTTACGGGCGGGGGGTGACCTACGAGCAGTACTTC
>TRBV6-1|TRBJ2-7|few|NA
CASSELGFTTYEQYF
TGTGCCAGCAGTGAATTGGGATTTACTACCTACGAGCAGTACTTC
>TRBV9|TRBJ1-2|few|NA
CASNGPGYGYTF
TGTGCCAGCAACGGACCCGGTTATGGCTACACCTTC
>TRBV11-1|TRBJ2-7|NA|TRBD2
CASRRGGGASYEQYF
TGTGCCAGCAGACGAGGCGGGGGGGCCTCCTACGAGCAGTACTTC
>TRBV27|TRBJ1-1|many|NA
CASSLYGGDTEAFF
TGTGCCAGCAGTTTATATGGGGGTGACACTGAAGCTTTCTTT
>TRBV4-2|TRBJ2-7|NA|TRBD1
CASSHSKRTTGAEQYF
TGTGCCAGCAGCCACTCCAAAAGGACGACAGGGGCCGAGCAGTACTTC
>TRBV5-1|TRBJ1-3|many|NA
CASSSWDSGNTIYF
TGCGCCAGCAGCTCATGGGACTCTGGAAACACCATATATTTT
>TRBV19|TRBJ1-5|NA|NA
CASSAGDLISNQPQHF
TGTGCCAGTAGTGCAGGGGACCTGATTAGCAATCAGCCCCAGCATTTT
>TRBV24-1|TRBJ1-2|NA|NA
CATGEGELGGYTF
TGTGCCACCGGGGAGGGAGAATTAGGTGGCTACACCTTC
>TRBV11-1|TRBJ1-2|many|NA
CASSPPGGQRGYGYTF
TGTGCCAGCAGCCCTCCGGGGGGACAACGGGGCTATGGCTACACCTTC
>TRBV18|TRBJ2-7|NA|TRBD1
CASSLVISGTGNEQYF
TGTGCCAGCTCACTTGTTATTTCCGGGACAGGGAACGAGCAGTACTTC
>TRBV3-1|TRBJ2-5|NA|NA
CASSQDRGSGGQETQYF
TGTGCCAGCAGCCAAGATCGCGGTAGCGGAGGACAAGAGACCCAGTACTTC
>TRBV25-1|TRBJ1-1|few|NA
CASSEYLDPLNTEAFF
TGTGCCAGCAGTGAATACTTGGATCCCTTGAACACTGAAGCTTTCTTT
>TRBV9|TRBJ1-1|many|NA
CASRSQGAEGDTEAFF
TGTGCCAGCAGATCACAAGGGGCAGAGGGGGACACTGAAGCTTTCTTT
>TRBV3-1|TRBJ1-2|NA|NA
CASSQGLGTYGYTF
TGTGCCAGCAGCCAAGGCTTGGGGACCTATGGCTACACCTTC
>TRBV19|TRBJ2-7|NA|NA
CASKGGRDEQYF
TGTGCCAGTAAGGGGGGGCGCGACGAGCAGTACTTC
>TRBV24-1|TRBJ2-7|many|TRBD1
CATSDLNRGTGGSVSEQYF
TGTGCCACCAGTGATTTGAATCGGGGGACAGGGGGCTCGGTTTCCGAGCAGTACTTC
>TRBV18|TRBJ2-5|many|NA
CASSPFRQETQYF
TGTGCCAGCTCACCTTTCCGACAAGAGACCCAGTACTTC
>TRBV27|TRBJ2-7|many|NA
CASSLGLPVYEQYF
TGTGCCAGCAGTTTAGGTTTGCCTGTCTACGAGCAGTACTTC
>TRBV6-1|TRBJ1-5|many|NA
CASQYQGREFQPQHF
TGTGCCAGCCAGTACCAGGGCAGGGAGTTCCAGCCCCAGCATTTT
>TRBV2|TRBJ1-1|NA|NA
CASSEAAGSTEAFF
TGTGCCAGCAGTGAAGCTGCCGGTAGCACTGAAGCTTTCTTT
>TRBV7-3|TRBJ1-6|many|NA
CASSLNANSPLHF
TGTGCCAGCAGCTTAAACGCCAATTCACCCCTCCACTTT
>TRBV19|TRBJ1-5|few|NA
CASSIVGGSDRPQHF
TGTGCCAGTAGTATCGTGGGAGGGAGCGATCGGCCCCAGCATTTT
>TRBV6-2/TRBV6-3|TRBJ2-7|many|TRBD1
CASSYDRGGIASYEQYF
TGTGCCAGCAGTTATGACAGGGGGGGAATTGCCTCCTACGAGCAGTACTTC
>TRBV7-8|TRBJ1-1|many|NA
CASSLGLGAREGAFF
TGTGCCAGCAGCTTAGGACTTGGGGCCAGGGAGGGAGCTTTCTTT
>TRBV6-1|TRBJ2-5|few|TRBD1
CASSPVGQGAVQETQYF
TGTGCCAGCAGTCCCGTCGGACAGGGGGCGGTCCAAGAGACCCAGTACTTC
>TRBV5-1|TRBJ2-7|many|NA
CASSLRTAYEQYF
TGCGCCAGCAGCTTGAGGACAGCCTACGAGCAGTACTTC
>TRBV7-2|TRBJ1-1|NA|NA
CASSLGSEGNTEAFF
TGTGCCAGCAGCTTAGGTTCAGAGGGGAACACTGAAGCTTTCTTT
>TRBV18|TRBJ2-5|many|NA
CASSPGVAAETQYF
TGTGCCAGCTCTCCGGGCGTAGCTGCGGAGACCCAGTACTTC
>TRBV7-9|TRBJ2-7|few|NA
CASSLEVKSYEQYF
TGTGCCAGCAGCTTAGAGGTGAAGTCCTACGAGCAGTACTTC
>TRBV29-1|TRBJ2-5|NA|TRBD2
CSVRGRETQYF
TGCAGCGTGCGGGGGAGGGAGACCCAGTACTTC
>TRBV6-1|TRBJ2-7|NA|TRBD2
CASNPASGGLEQYF
TGTGCCAGCAACCCCGCGAGCGGGGGGCTCGAGCAGTACTTC
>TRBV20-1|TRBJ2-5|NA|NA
CSARGWLGSETQYF
TGCAGTGCTAGAGGGTGGTTAGGGTCGGAGACCCAGTACTTC
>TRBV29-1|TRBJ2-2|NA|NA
CSVGDPGELFF
TGCAGCGTGGGGGATCCCGGGGAGCTGTTTTTT
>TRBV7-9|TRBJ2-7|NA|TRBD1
CASSQDRGGGYEQYF
TGTGCCAGCAGCCAAGACCGAGGGGGCGGCTACGAGCAGTACTTC
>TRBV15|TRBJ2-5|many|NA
CATSRDRQFQETQYF
TGTGCCACCAGCAGAGATCGGCAGTTCCAAGAGACCCAGTACTTC
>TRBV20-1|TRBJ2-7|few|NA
CSARDWQQSSYEQYF
TGCAGTGCTAGAGATTGGCAGCAAAGCTCCTACGAGCAGTACTTC
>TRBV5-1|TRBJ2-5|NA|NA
CASSLDRFETQYF
TGCGCCAGCAGCTTGGATAGGTTTGAGACCCAGTACTTC
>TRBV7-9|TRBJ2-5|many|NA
CASSLAPLGYSRETQYF
TGTGCCAGCAGCTTAGCCCCTCTAGGGTATTCGCGAGAGACCCAGTACTTC
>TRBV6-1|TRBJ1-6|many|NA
CATQTGSSYNSPLHF
TGTGCCACACAAACAGGGAGCTCCTATAATTCACCCCTCCACTTT
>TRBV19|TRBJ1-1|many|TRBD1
CASSDPGQGSTEAFF
TGTGCCAGTAGTGACCCGGGACAGGGGAGTACTGAAGCTTTCTTT
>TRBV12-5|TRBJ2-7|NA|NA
CASGPRGQIIPYEQYF
TGTGCTAGTGGACCGAGAGGGCAGATTATCCCCTACGAGCAGTACTTC
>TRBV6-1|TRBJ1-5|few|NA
CASSEARGSNQPQHF
TGTGCCAGCAGTGAAGCGAGGGGTTCAAATCAGCCCCAGCATTTT